In this sample, the clone carrying this T cell receptor (beta chain) turned up once. This record comes from a study of OX40 agonist ivuxolimab in advanced cancers. The repertoire was sequenced with immunoSEQ multiplex PCR; TCRdb's copy has only in-frame clones and lacks some. In the table there are around 36,000 clones, about 88% of which are singletons. This CDR3 is built from 14 residues. Germline lookup yields CDR1 GTSNPN and CDR2 SVGIG (reference sequence). V lost 1 base to trimming and J lost 4 bases, with 11 bases between them. Source: CD4+ or CD8+ T cells sorted from blood, taken in a trial of the OX40 agonist ivuxolimab. This sequence originates from an adult with an advanced solid tumor such as melanoma, head and neck, liver or kidney cancer. The J gene is TRBJ1-5, the V gene TRBV30; no clear D gene. As DNA, the CDR3 is TGTGCCTGGAGTGCCGGACGAGGAAATCAGCCCCAGCATTTT. Translation: CAWSAGRGNQPQHF.